The rows below give T cell receptor beta chains drawn from one sample of a study of blood T cell repertoires in COVID-19. The data were produced by immunoSEQ multiplex PCR, yet TCRdb's version contains in-frame clones alone and is incomplete. The data show about 79,000 clones, roughly 90% seen once. The specimen sequenced was peripheral blood. The receptors shown here come from a man between 45 and 60 years old with active COVID-19. Both conserved end residues are part of each CDR3. A D gene is named only where the DNA matches it firmly. The size of a clone is reported for some rows only, either as once, few or many, or as a class for expanded clones.

size: NA; J: TRBJ2-2; D: TRBD2; length: 14; V: TRBV6-6; DNA: TGTGCCAGCGGACTAGCGACGAACACCGGGGAGCTGTTTTTT; CDR3: CASGLATNTGELFF
size: NA; J: TRBJ2-1; D: TRBD2; length: 14; V: TRBV27; DNA: TGTGCCAGCAGTCTAGCGGGAGGTAACAATGAGCAGTTCTTC; CDR3: CASSLAGGNNEQFF
size: NA; J: TRBJ2-7; D: TRBD1; length: 14; V: TRBV2; DNA: TGTGCCAGCAGTGAAGGAGGACAGGGCTACGAGCAGTACTTC; CDR3: CASSEGGQGYEQYF
size: once; J: TRBJ1-2; D: TRBD1; length: 15; V: TRBV19; DNA: TGTGCCAGTAGTATAGTGGGACAGGGGTCCTATGGCTACACCTTC; CDR3: CASSIVGQGSYGYTF
size: once; J: TRBJ1-2; D: TRBD1; length: 13; V: TRBV5-1; DNA: TGCGCCAGCAGCAAAACAGGGGTGGATGGCTACACCTTC; CDR3: CASSKTGVDGYTF
size: NA; J: TRBJ2-3; D: TRBD2; length: 15; V: TRBV7-3; DNA: TGTGCCAGCAGCCCACTACTAGCGGAGCTAGATACGCAGTATTTT; CDR3: CASSPLLAELDTQYF
size: NA; J: TRBJ2-7; D: NA; length: 13; V: TRBV19; DNA: TGTGCCAGTTTCGGTGGGCTCCCCTACGAGCAGTACTTC; CDR3: CASFGGLPYEQYF
size: NA; J: TRBJ2-4; D: NA; length: 19; V: TRBV12-2; DNA: TGTGCAAGTCGCTTAGCCGCTAGCGGGAGGGCCCTTGGCAAAAACATTCAGTACTTC; CDR3: CASRLAASGRALGKNIQYF
size: once; J: TRBJ1-2; D: TRBD1; length: 14; V: TRBV19; DNA: TGTGCCAGTAGGATGGACAGGGCAGACTATGGCTACACCTTC; CDR3: CASRMDRADYGYTF
size: NA; J: TRBJ2-1; D: TRBD2; length: 17; V: TRBV5-1; DNA: TGCGCCAGCAGCTTGGATCGAGCGGGAGTAGGTGGGAATGAGCAGTTCTTC; CDR3: CASSLDRAGVGGNEQFF
size: NA; J: TRBJ2-3; D: NA; length: 15; V: TRBV2; DNA: TGTGCCAGCAGCGCCACTTACCTACGTGCGGATACGCAGTATTTT; CDR3: CASSATYLRADTQYF
size: NA; J: TRBJ1-3; D: NA; length: 16; V: TRBV11-2; DNA: TGTGCCAGCAGCTTTGACCGCTCTCGGGCTGGAAACACCATATATTTT; CDR3: CASSFDRSRAGNTIYF
size: NA; J: TRBJ2-3; D: NA; length: 13; V: TRBV11-2; DNA: TGTGCCAGCAGCTTAGGTTACACAGATACGCAGTATTTT; CDR3: CASSLGYTDTQYF
size: NA; J: TRBJ1-5; D: NA; length: 15; V: TRBV19; DNA: TGTGCCAGTAGTACGCAAAACAGGGATCTTCAGCCCCAGCATTTT; CDR3: CASSTQNRDLQPQHF
size: once; J: TRBJ2-1; D: TRBD2; length: 16; V: TRBV6-2/TRBV6-3; DNA: TGTGCCAGCAGTTACTTAGCGGGTAGACCCTACAATGAGCAGTTCTTC; CDR3: CASSYLAGRPYNEQFF
size: NA; J: TRBJ1-1; D: NA; length: 12; V: TRBV28; DNA: TGTGCCAGCAGTTTTCAGAACACTGAAGCTTTCTTT; CDR3: CASSFQNTEAFF
size: NA; J: TRBJ1-2; D: TRBD1; length: 18; V: TRBV4-3; DNA: TGCGCCAGCAGCCAACTAAGGGGGACAGAACGGGGCTTATATGGCTACACCTTC; CDR3: CASSQLRGTERGLYGYTF
size: NA; J: TRBJ1-5; D: NA; length: 16; V: TRBV4-1; DNA: TGCGCCAGCAGCCGAGAGGGCGATCAGGTGGGTCAGCCCCAGCATTTT; CDR3: CASSREGDQVGQPQHF
size: NA; J: TRBJ2-1; D: NA; length: 12; V: TRBV7-9; DNA: TGTGCCAGCAGCCCCGGGTTGGTTGAGCAGTTCTTC; CDR3: CASSPGLVEQFF
size: NA; J: TRBJ2-1; D: TRBD2; length: 13; V: TRBV5-4; DNA: TGTGCCAGCAGCCGCGGACTAGCGGGACTTCAGTTCTTC; CDR3: CASSRGLAGLQFF
size: NA; J: TRBJ1-1; D: TRBD1; length: 15; V: TRBV5-1; DNA: TGCGCCAGCAGCTTACTGGACAGGGCCAACACTGAAGCTTTCTTT; CDR3: CASSLLDRANTEAFF
size: NA; J: TRBJ2-3; D: TRBD1; length: 15; V: TRBV29-1; DNA: TGCAGCGTGGGGGGACAGGGGGCCAGTATGGTGACGCAGTATTTT; CDR3: CSVGGQGASMVTQYF
size: NA; J: TRBJ1-6; D: TRBD1; length: 14; V: TRBV28; DNA: TGTGCCAGCAGTTTGCGACAGGGGTTGTCACCCCTCCACTTT; CDR3: CASSLRQGLSPLHF
size: NA; J: TRBJ2-1; D: TRBD2; length: 15; V: TRBV5-5; DNA: TGTGCCAGCAGCCTGGTTCTAGGGGGACTAGATGAGCAGTTCTTC; CDR3: CASSLVLGGLDEQFF
size: NA; J: TRBJ2-2; D: TRBD1; length: 16; V: TRBV7-8; DNA: TGTGCCAGCAGCGAGAGGGGGCGGCCCCTTACCGGGGAGCTGTTTTTT; CDR3: CASSERGRPLTGELFF
size: once; J: TRBJ1-6; D: NA; length: 15; V: TRBV27; DNA: TGTGCCAGCAGTTTATCGATGGGGGCCCCATTACCCCTCCACTTT; CDR3: CASSLSMGAPLPLHF
size: NA; J: TRBJ1-5; D: NA; length: 14; V: TRBV28; DNA: TGTGCCAGCAGTTCGGGGTTGGGCAATCAGCCCCAGCATTTT; CDR3: CASSSGLGNQPQHF
size: once; J: TRBJ1-2; D: TRBD1; length: 13; V: TRBV19; DNA: TGTGCCAGCCGGGGACAGTCGGATTATGGCTACACCTTC; CDR3: CASRGQSDYGYTF
size: NA; J: TRBJ2-5; D: TRBD2; length: 16; V: TRBV5-1; DNA: TGCGCCAGCAGCCCTGGGGTCGGCGGGAGCTGGGAGACCCAGTACTTC; CDR3: CASSPGVGGSWETQYF
size: NA; J: TRBJ2-7; D: TRBD1; length: 13; V: TRBV19; DNA: TGTGCCAGTAGTATGGGGACAGGCTACGAGCAGTACTTC; CDR3: CASSMGTGYEQYF
size: NA; J: TRBJ2-7; D: TRBD1; length: 16; V: TRBV27; DNA: TGTGCCAGCAGTTTGACCCGGGACAGGGGGCTATACGAGCAGTACTTC; CDR3: CASSLTRDRGLYEQYF
size: NA; J: TRBJ2-3; D: NA; length: 16; V: TRBV3-1/TRBV3-2; DNA: TGTGCCAGCAGCACTTCCCCCAGGCGGGTCACAGATACGCAGTATTTT; CDR3: CASSTSPRRVTDTQYF
size: NA; J: TRBJ1-2; D: NA; length: 17; V: TRBV7-9; DNA: TGTGCCAGCAGCTCACCGGGTGCGGGGGAATCGAGCTATGGCTACACCTTC; CDR3: CASSSPGAGESSYGYTF
size: NA; J: TRBJ2-1; D: NA; length: 15; V: TRBV6-5; DNA: TGTGCCAGCAGTTTAGCCTCGGGTTCCTACAATGAGCAGTTCTTC; CDR3: CASSLASGSYNEQFF
size: NA; J: TRBJ1-3; D: TRBD1; length: 15; V: TRBV3-1/TRBV3-2; DNA: TGTGCCAGCAGCCAAGCACAGGGGCTTGGAAACACCATATATTTT; CDR3: CASSQAQGLGNTIYF
size: NA; J: TRBJ2-5; D: NA; length: 13; V: TRBV28; DNA: TGTGCCAGCAGTAAGGACAGAGTTGAGACCCAGTACTTC; CDR3: CASSKDRVETQYF
size: NA; J: TRBJ1-1; D: NA; length: 11; V: TRBV28; DNA: TGTGCCAGCAGACTAGGGAGTGAAGCTTTCTTT; CDR3: CASRLGSEAFF
size: NA; J: TRBJ1-6; D: TRBD1; length: 13; V: TRBV2; DNA: TGTGCCAGCAGGGGGACAGGGAGTTCACCCCTCCACTTT; CDR3: CASRGTGSSPLHF
size: NA; J: TRBJ2-7; D: NA; length: 15; V: TRBV2; DNA: TGTGCCAGCAGTGAAATGGCGGAGAGCTCCTACGAGCAGTACTTC; CDR3: CASSEMAESSYEQYF
size: NA; J: TRBJ2-2; D: NA; length: 14; V: TRBV28; DNA: TGTGCCAGCAGTACACAGGGAAGTACCGGGGAGCTGTTTTTT; CDR3: CASSTQGSTGELFF
size: NA; J: TRBJ2-5; D: TRBD2; length: 17; V: TRBV24-1; DNA: TGTGCCACCAGTGATTCCGGGACTAGCGGGCCCCAAGAGACCCAGTACTTC; CDR3: CATSDSGTSGPQETQYF
size: NA; J: TRBJ2-5; D: NA; length: 13; V: TRBV15; DNA: TGTGCCACCAGCAGCCGGGTAGTAGGGACCCAGTACTTC; CDR3: CATSSRVVGTQYF
size: NA; J: TRBJ2-7; D: TRBD1; length: 17; V: TRBV4-2; DNA: TGTGCCAGCAGCCAAGAATATTGGGACAGGGGTTCTTGGGAGCAGTACTTC; CDR3: CASSQEYWDRGSWEQYF
size: NA; J: TRBJ2-7; D: NA; length: 13; V: TRBV6-5; DNA: TGTGCCAGCAGTTATTTAGGGGCTCACGAGCAGTACTTC; CDR3: CASSYLGAHEQYF
size: NA; J: TRBJ2-7; D: NA; length: 14; V: TRBV9; DNA: TGTGCCAGCAGCCCCCAATGGGCGTCCTACGAGCAGTACTTC; CDR3: CASSPQWASYEQYF
size: NA; J: TRBJ1-2; D: NA; length: 15; V: TRBV28; DNA: TGTGCCAGCAGAGCCTCGGGCAGGGCCTACTATGGCTACACCTTC; CDR3: CASRASGRAYYGYTF
size: NA; J: TRBJ2-3; D: TRBD2; length: 15; V: TRBV6-1; DNA: TGTGCCAGCAGTGAGGGCGGGAGCCCCACAGATACGCAGTATTTT; CDR3: CASSEGGSPTDTQYF
size: NA; J: TRBJ1-5; D: NA; length: 16; V: TRBV4-3; DNA: TGCGCCAGCAGCCAAGATTCAGGGAAGCGCAATCAGCCCCAGCATTTT; CDR3: CASSQDSGKRNQPQHF
size: NA; J: TRBJ2-3; D: NA; length: 16; V: TRBV27; DNA: TGTGCCAGCAGAATCCGGACAGCGAGAGGTGGGGATACGCAGTATTTT; CDR3: CASRIRTARGGDTQYF
size: many; J: TRBJ2-7; D: NA; length: 15; V: TRBV9; DNA: TGTGCCAGCAGCGTAGGGCAGGGGCTATACTACGAGCAGTACTTC; CDR3: CASSVGQGLYYEQYF
size: once; J: TRBJ1-1; D: NA; length: 11; V: TRBV3-1/TRBV3-2; DNA: TGTGCCAGCAGCAATGGCGGTGAAGCTTTCTTT; CDR3: CASSNGGEAFF
size: NA; J: TRBJ2-7; D: NA; length: 12; V: TRBV12-3/TRBV12-4; DNA: TGTGCCAGCAGTTTAGCTTGGGCCGAGCAGTACTTC; CDR3: CASSLAWAEQYF
size: NA; J: TRBJ2-3; D: NA; length: 15; V: TRBV18; DNA: TGTGCCAGCGGAGGGAGACCCTATAGCACAGATACGCAGTATTTT; CDR3: CASGGRPYSTDTQYF
size: NA; J: TRBJ2-2; D: NA; length: 15; V: TRBV5-1; DNA: TGCGCCAGCAGCCGGGACAACTCGAACACCGGGGAGCTGTTTTTT; CDR3: CASSRDNSNTGELFF
size: NA; J: TRBJ2-7; D: NA; length: 14; V: TRBV7-9; DNA: TGTGCCAGCAGCTTATCTGGCTCGACATACGAGCAGTACTTC; CDR3: CASSLSGSTYEQYF
size: NA; J: TRBJ2-3; D: TRBD2; length: 15; V: TRBV19; DNA: TGTGCCAGTAGGGTAGCGGGGGTCGGCACAGATACGCAGTATTTT; CDR3: CASRVAGVGTDTQYF
size: few; J: TRBJ2-7; D: NA; length: 11; V: TRBV2; DNA: TGTGCCAGCAGTGGACTCCACGAGCAGTACTTC; CDR3: CASSGLHEQYF
size: NA; J: TRBJ2-3; D: TRBD2; length: 16; V: TRBV4-1; DNA: TGCGCCAGCAGCCAAGGTAGCGGGGGGGCGGCAGATACGCAGTATTTT; CDR3: CASSQGSGGAADTQYF
size: NA; J: TRBJ2-1; D: NA; length: 13; V: TRBV5-1; DNA: TGCGCCAGCAGCTTGGGAGAGTACAATGAGCAGTTCTTC; CDR3: CASSLGEYNEQFF
size: once; J: TRBJ2-1; D: TRBD1; length: 18; V: TRBV27; DNA: TGTGCCAGCAGTGCGAAGCCAACCGGGACAGGGGCTTACAATGAGCAGTTCTTC; CDR3: CASSAKPTGTGAYNEQFF